This T cell receptor (beta chain) was recovered during a study of T cells in women clearing cervical HPV infection. Study-level background: Case blood was drawn when the lesion was first found; control blood after infection became undetectable.

Study outcomes and limitations: CIN3+ cases had significantly higher TCR repertoire richness than controls, but evenness did not differ. Timing of associations relative to infection is unclear; T-cell subsets were not isolated.

Cervical HPV DNA detected by MY09/MY11 PCR, typed by dot-blot. Profiling relied on immunoSEQ multiplex PCR, and the TCRdb table lists in-frame clones only, not all of them. The sample data list over 20,000 clones. The CDR3 is made up of 13 amino acids. Germline-derived CDR1 and CDR2 are SGHAT and FQDESV (reference sequence). Turning to this clone: Antigen unknown. Read sequence stops 3 residues before the CDR3 end, and the germline J gene provides the missing end.

The specimen sequenced was blood buffy coat. The source of this sequence is a woman aged 18 to 75 with a cervical HPV16 infection that either progressed to CIN3+ or cleared (not recorded which). V usage is TRBV11-1 and J usage is TRBJ1-1; 7 bases are shared with TRBD1. The sequenced CDR3 bases are TGTGCCAGCAGGTCCGGGACAGCAACGGAA. Amino acid sequence: CASRSGTATE. The full-length CDR3 reads as CASRSGTATEAFF.